A single sample is the source of the 29 T cell receptor beta chains below, sequenced in a study of T cell repertoires in cytomegalovirus infection. The antigens these receptors bind are not known. Via MiXCR, TCRdb re-called the reads, giving one row per CDR3 protein. The sample contains 400,000 to 600,000 distinct CDR3 sequences, approximately 40% of which appear only once. The sample here was cultured PBMCs, taken from culture after CMV antigen stimulation. The receptors here all came from a human donor in good health (CMV status not recorded). Some clones in this sample may be carry-over from other donors' samples.

This clonotype was detected ten times or more. The chain joins TRBV7-2 to TRBJ2-7; no clear D. CDR3 length: 11 amino acids. The germline gives CDR1 SGHTA, CDR2 FQGNSA. Trimming pared 2 bases from V and 3 bases from J, leaving 2 bases between. CDR3 sequence: CASSLSYEQYF. CDR3 nucleotide sequence: TGTGCCAGCAGCTTAAGCTACGAGCAGTACTTC.

This clonotype was detected only a few times. The V gene is TRBV20-1, the J gene TRBJ2-3, with D uncertain. The CDR3 runs to 12 residues. In germline, CDR1 is DFQATT, CDR2 SNEGSKA (reference sequence). Between the trimmed V and J ends, which lost 2 bases and 4 bases, there was a span of 7 bases. The CDR3 loop reads CSARNLPDTQYF. The CDR3 DNA reads TGCAGTGCTAGAAATCTGCCAGATACGCAGTATTTT.

This clonotype has just a few counts. This chain connects TRBV4-1 to TRBJ1-3; no definite D call. Trimming stripped 4 bases from V and 4 bases from J, with 17 bases between. CDR3 length equals 16 residues. Germline CDR1 reads MGHRA; CDR2 reads YSYEKL. The CDR3 region has the DNA TGCGCCAGCAGCCCGACGGACGCAAGAGTGGGAAACACCATATATTTT. It yields the protein CASSPTDARVGNTIYF.

This clonotype was counted only a few times. V usage is TRBV18 and J usage is TRBJ2-3; TRBD1 might be the D (5 bases). Trimming left V 4 bases short and J 5 bases short, with 22 bases between. CDR1 and CDR2 (germline): KGHSH, LQKENI. The CDR3 is 17 residues long. The CDR3 reads CASSQKTYRRFGDTQYF. CDR3 in DNA: TGTGCCAGCTCACAGAAGACCTACAGGAGATTTGGAGATACGCAGTATTTT.

V and J are TRBV27 and TRBJ2-4; TRBD1 is a possible D gene (7 bases). CDR1 MNHEY and CDR2 SMNVEV come from the germline V gene (reference sequence). This CDR3 comprises 13 residues. The V end lost 3 bases, the J end lost 8 bases, and 11 bases lay between the germline ends. The CDR3 DNA is TGTGCCAGCAGTTTTGACAGGGAGGACATTCAGTACTTC. Translating it yields CASSFDREDIQYF.

The sample holds one count of this clonotype. V usage is TRBV7-9 and J usage is TRBJ2-1; D is unresolved. V lost 0 bases, J lost 8 bases, and 8 bases lay in between. This CDR3 comprises 13 residues. Germline V gives CDR1 SEHNR, CDR2 FQNEAQ (reference sequence). The CDR3 region is CASSLAPIDEQFF. The CDR3 DNA sequence: TGTGCCAGCAGCTTAGCGCCTATAGATGAGCAGTTCTTC.

The V and J genes are TRBV7-2 and TRBJ2-7, with 7 nucleotides matching TRBD2. The CDR3 covers 14 residues. Germline CDR1 SGHTA, CDR2 FQGNSA. J gave up 4 bases and V 2 bases, and 5 bases lay outside the gene matches. The CDR3 here is CASSLTPAGYEQYF. The DNA for the CDR3 is TGTGCCAGCAGCTTAACGCCAGCGGGGTACGAGCAGTACTTC. Combining the CDR3 with reference TRBV7-2 and TRBJ2-7 gives the whole variable domain GAGVSQSPSNKVTEKGKDVELRCDPISGHTALYWYRQSLGQGLEFLIYFQGNSAPDKSGLPSDRFSAERTGGSVSTLTIQRTQQEDSAVYLCASSLTPAGYEQYFGPGTRLTVT.

CDR3 coding DNA: TGTGCCAGCAGTTTCGCTCCCCCGGACGAGCAGTACTTC. Its translation: CASSFAPPDEQYF. The chain links TRBV12-3 or TRBV12-4 to TRBJ2-7, with D unresolved. Trimming shortened V by 3 bases and J by 5 bases, and 11 bases separated the two germline ends. This CDR3 comprises 13 residues.

This chain joins TRBV7-2 and TRBJ2-5; no clear D. Germline values: CDR1 SGHTA, CDR2 FQGNSA. The V end lost 1 base, the J end lost 2 bases, and 14 bases lay between the germline ends. The CDR3 extends over 16 amino acids. The CDR3 here is CASSLVYGLQQETQYF. The CDR3 nucleotides are TGTGCCAGCAGCTTAGTTTATGGTTTACAGCAAGAGACCCAGTACTTC.

There are many counts of this clonotype. This chain connects TRBV28 to TRBJ2-2; no clear D. This CDR3 is 12 amino acids long. Trimming stripped 2 bases from V and 6 bases from J, with 4 bases between. Looked up from germline, CDR1 is MDHEN and CDR2 is SYDVKM. CDR3 loop: CASSLRPGELFF. The CDR3 DNA is TGTGCCAGCAGTTTACGGCCCGGGGAGCTGTTTTTT.

This chain connects TRBV7-2 to TRBJ2-7, with 8 bases lining up with TRBD1. The ends lost 5 bases at V and 12 bases at J; junction bases unmatched: 12. CDR1 and CDR2 from the germline V gene are SGHTA and FQGNSA. CDR3 size: 13 residues. CDR3 in amino acids: CASSASDRVGPYF. CDR3 DNA sequence: TGTGCCAGCAGCGCCTCGGACAGGGTCGGTCCGTACTTC.

In its sample, this clonotype was seen a few times. The chain joins TRBV6-1 to TRBJ2-7; weak D call: TRBD1 (6 bases). The V gene lost 7 bases and the J gene lost 6 bases, with 13 bases spanning the gap. The CDR3 has 12 amino acids. CDR1 MNHNS and CDR2 SASEGT come from the germline V gene. The CDR3 sequence is CASKDSFSEQYF. The DNA of the CDR3 is TGTGCCAGCAAGGACAGTTTTTCCGAGCAGTACTTC.

With respect to this clonotype: The junction and the germline gene differ at one end; a read error may be behind it. The genes are TRBV7-9 and TRBJ2-7; no firm D call. The V gene's germline CDR1 is SEHNR and CDR2 FQNEAQ (reference sequence). The CDR3 covers 12 residues. The CDR3: CASSKTNSKRFF. The CDR3 region has the DNA TGTGCCAGCAGCAAAACGAACAGTAAACGATTCTTC.

The rearrangement uses TRBV19 and TRBJ1-6; tentative D call: TRBD1 (5 bases). The germline CDR1 and CDR2 sequences are LNHDA and SQIVND (reference sequence). The CDR3 loop spans 15 amino acids. The V gene lost 2 bases and the J gene lost 5 bases, with 10 bases spanning the gap. The CDR3 reads CASSISGPHNSPLHF. DNA of the CDR3: TGTGCCAGTAGTATATCGGGACCCCATAATTCACCCCTCCACTTT.

The chain joins TRBV10-3 to TRBJ2-5, with 7 bases that match TRBD2. The germline gives CDR1 ENHRY, CDR2 SYGVKD. The length of the CDR3 is 13 residues. Trimming took 11 bases from V and 4 from J; bases not matched to a gene: 10. The CDR3 DNA sequence: TGTGCCTCAGTAGCGGGCCTCGGAGAGACCCAGTACTTC. Its translation: CASVAGLGETQYF.

V usage is TRBV19 and J usage is TRBJ1-1; 7 bases align to TRBD1. Germline CDR1 is LNHDA and CDR2 is SQIVND (reference sequence). CDR3 length: 15 residues. V gave up 4 bases and J gave up 11 bases; unmatched junction bases: 16. CDR3 in DNA: TGTGCCAGTAGTACCCGGGACAGTCAGACCCGACACGCTTTCTTT. Translated: CASSTRDSQTRHAFF.

This clonotype came up a few times. The V gene is TRBV6-2 or TRBV6-3, the J gene TRBJ2-5, with 10 bases that match TRBD2. J gave up 4 bases and V 8 bases, and 4 bases lay outside the gene matches. The CDR3 totals 13 residues. The germline V gene encodes CDR1 MNHEY and CDR2 SVGEGT. CDR3 nucleotides: TGTGCCAGCTCCTGGACTAGCGGAGAGACCCAGTACTTC. Translating it yields CASSWTSGETQYF.

CDR3 sequence reads: CASTREQGVEQFF. The CDR3 DNA follows: TGTGCCAGTACCCGAGAACAGGGCGTTGAGCAGTTCTTC. The rearrangement joins TRBV19 to TRBJ2-1; a weak D match, TRBD1 (6 bases). Germline-derived CDR1 and CDR2 are LNHDA and SQIVND (reference sequence). This CDR3 region has 13 residues. Trimming removed 7 bases from V and 9 bases from J, with 16 bases in between.

The rearrangement links TRBV10-3 to TRBJ1-2, with TRBD1 matching over 8 bases. Trimming cost V 7 bases and J 4 bases; bases outside gene matches: 8. The CDR3 contains 14 residues. Germline V gene sequence: CDR1 ENHRY, CDR2 SYGVKD. CDR3 DNA: TGTGCCATCAATGGGTACAGGGGGGCCTATGGCTACACCTTC. This codes for CAINGYRGAYGYTF.

This chain uses TRBV7-9 with TRBJ2-5; no definite D call. The CDR3 has 15 amino acids. Per the germline V gene, CDR1 is SEHNR and CDR2 is FQNEAQ (reference sequence). V gave up 4 bases and J gave up 9 bases, with 21 bases separating them. CDR3 region: CASSSQGKSQEAQYF. CDR3 nucleotide sequence: TGTGCCAGCAGCTCCCAAGGGAAGAGTCAAGAAGCCCAGTACTTC.

This clonotype turned up a few times. This chain uses TRBV7-2 with TRBJ1-5, with D perhaps TRBD1 (5 bases). Germline CDR1 reads SGHTA; CDR2 reads FQGNSA. V lost 5 bases and J lost 7, with 12 bases in between. The CDR3 is made up of 13 amino acids. CDR3 loop: CASSTRGSQPQHF. Here the CDR3 DNA reads TGTGCCAGCAGCACTAGGGGTAGCCAGCCCCAGCATTTT.

This clonotype has a count of ten or more. This rearrangement joins TRBV2 to TRBJ2-5; D is uncertain. The V end was cut by 4 bases, the J end by 7 bases, with 10 bases between. Germline lookup yields CDR1 SNHLY and CDR2 FYNNEI. The CDR3 has 12 amino acids. CDR3 DNA: TGTGCCAGCAGTGGGACCCCGGGGACCCAGTACTTC. Residues: CASSGTPGTQYF. Based on the CDR3 plus reference TRBV2 and TRBJ2-5, the full variable domain is EPEVTQTPSHQVTQMGQEVILRCVPISNHLYFYWYRQILGQKVEFLVSFYNNEISEKSEIFDDQFSVERPDGSNFTLKIRSTKLEDSAMYFCASSGTPGTQYFGPGTRLLVL.

The V call is TRBV6-8, the J call TRBJ2-1; possibly TRBD2 for D (5 bases). Germline loops: CDR1 MNHGY, CDR2 SAAAGT. With 0 bases removed from V and 7 bases from J, the gap between germline ends came to 13 bases. This CDR3 region has 15 residues. The CDR3 here is CASSYSGSGVNEQFF. The DNA for the CDR3 is TGTGCCAGCAGTTACTCGGGGTCCGGGGTGAATGAGCAGTTCTTC.

The CDR3 nucleotides read TGTGCCAGCAGCCCGTGGGGGGGAACAGGTGAAGCTTTCTTT. This encodes CASSPWGGTGEAFF. The V call is TRBV7-2, the J call TRBJ1-1; perhaps TRBD1 as D (5 bases). CDR1 SGHTA and CDR2 FQGNSA come from the germline V gene. Trimming stripped 5 bases from V and 7 bases from J, with 17 bases between. This CDR3 is 14 amino acids long.

The genes are TRBV12-3 or TRBV12-4 and TRBJ1-5, with D maybe TRBD1 (6 bases). The CDR3 is made up of 14 amino acids. V gave up 6 bases and J gave up 5 bases, with 14 bases separating them. CDR3 amino acids: CASSSTGGHQPQHF. For the CDR3, the DNA is TGTGCCAGCAGCTCGACAGGCGGTCATCAGCCCCAGCATTTT.

The chain combines TRBV2 with TRBJ1-4, with a weak D call TRBD1 (5 bases). V gave up 4 bases and J gave up 6 bases, with 9 bases separating them. The CDR3 sequence is 13 residues long. Looked up from germline, CDR1 is SNHLY and CDR2 is FYNNEI. The CDR3 is CASSAGPHEKLFF. Here the CDR3 DNA reads TGTGCCAGCAGTGCGGGGCCACATGAAAAACTGTTTTTT.

This clonotype was recorded a few times. The chain links TRBV7-2 to TRBJ2-7; 7 nucleotides agree with TRBD2. CDR1 is SGHTA and CDR2 is FQGNSA in the germline V gene. This CDR3 is 18 amino acids long. The ends lost 1 base at V and 3 bases at J; junction bases unmatched: 15. The chain's CDR3 is CASSLVPGGPTTFYEQYF. The CDR3 region has the DNA TGTGCCAGCAGCTTAGTTCCGGGAGGCCCCACAACTTTCTACGAGCAGTACTTC.

In its sample, this clonotype was seen a few times. The genes are TRBV11-2 and TRBJ2-7; 12 bases are shared with TRBD2. With V trimmed by 5 bases and J by 2 bases, 10 bases remained unmatched. The germline CDR1 and CDR2 sequences are SGHAT and FQNNGV. This CDR3 has 17 amino acids. As DNA, the CDR3 is TGTGCCAGCAGCCTTACTAGCGGGAGGATCGGCGCCTACGAGCAGTACTTC. This sequence encodes CASSLTSGRIGAYEQYF.

This clonotype was found a few times. This chain joins TRBV7-8 and TRBJ2-3; TRBD2 matches at 8 bases. The CDR3 length is 17 residues. The germline V gene encodes CDR1 SGHVS and CDR2 FQNEAQ. J lost 1 base, V lost 3 bases, and 9 bases had no gene match. The CDR3 loop is CASSLVTGGPGTDTQYF. The DNA for the CDR3 is TGTGCCAGCAGCTTGGTCACGGGGGGGCCGGGCACAGATACGCAGTATTTT.